This is a list of T cell receptor beta chains from one sample in a study of CD8 T cells in Susac syndrome. TCRdb called the immunoSEQ multiplex PCR reads again in MiXCR, with one record for every CDR3 protein. The profile shows about 160,000 distinct CDR3 sequences, 94% of them singletons. The specimen was CD4+ T cells from PBMCs. These receptors all come from a human donor with multiple sclerosis. Both conserved end residues are part of each CDR3. Fields, in order: clone size, V gene, D gene, J gene, CDR3 DNA, CDR3 protein. D genes are given only for firm matches. Some rows have no size entry. The others give once, few or many, or a class for an expanded clone.

clone_size: -; v_call: TRBV6-4; d_call: -; j_call: TRBJ2-1; cdr3_nt: TGTGCCAGCAGTGTCCATTTATACAATGAGCAGTTCTTC; cdr3_aa: CASSVHLYNEQFF
clone_size: -; v_call: TRBV5-6; d_call: TRBD2; j_call: TRBJ2-1; cdr3_nt: TGTGCCAGCAGCTTTTGGGGCCTAGCGGGACGAGATGAGCAGTTCTTC; cdr3_aa: CASSFWGLAGRDEQFF
clone_size: -; v_call: TRBV29-1; d_call: TRBD1; j_call: TRBJ2-1; cdr3_nt: TGCAGCGTTCAGGACAGGGCCTACAATGAGCAGTTCTTC; cdr3_aa: CSVQDRAYNEQFF
clone_size: once; v_call: TRBV11-3; d_call: -; j_call: TRBJ2-3; cdr3_nt: TGTGCCAGCAGCCCCAATGGGGTTACAGATACGCAGTATTTT; cdr3_aa: CASSPNGVTDTQYF
clone_size: -; v_call: TRBV7-3; d_call: -; j_call: TRBJ1-3; cdr3_nt: TGTGCCAGCAGCTTAATGGGATCGGGTGGAAACACCATATATTTT; cdr3_aa: CASSLMGSGGNTIYF
clone_size: -; v_call: TRBV2; d_call: -; j_call: TRBJ2-4; cdr3_nt: TGTGCCAGCGGGGCTTCGGGGGGCGAAAACATTCAGTACTTC; cdr3_aa: CASGASGGENIQYF
clone_size: -; v_call: TRBV12-3/TRBV12-4; d_call: TRBD1; j_call: TRBJ1-2; cdr3_nt: TGTGCCAGCAGTTCCTCGACAGGGCACTATGGCTACACCTTC; cdr3_aa: CASSSSTGHYGYTF
clone_size: -; v_call: TRBV4-2; d_call: -; j_call: TRBJ1-1; cdr3_nt: TGTGCCAGCAGCCCTGGATCTACTACGTTGGCTGAAGCTTTCTTT; cdr3_aa: CASSPGSTTLAEAFF
clone_size: -; v_call: TRBV7-6; d_call: -; j_call: TRBJ1-5; cdr3_nt: TGTGCCAGCAGCTTGAGAGGGGTCAATCAGCCCCAGCATTTT; cdr3_aa: CASSLRGVNQPQHF
clone_size: once; v_call: TRBV28; d_call: -; j_call: TRBJ2-6; cdr3_nt: TGTGCCAGCAAAGCATACTTGGGCGTCCTGACTTTC; cdr3_aa: CASKAYLGVLTF
clone_size: -; v_call: TRBV3-1; d_call: -; j_call: TRBJ2-5; cdr3_nt: TGTGCCAGCAGCCAGACCGCCGGAGAGACCCAGTACTTC; cdr3_aa: CASSQTAGETQYF
clone_size: -; v_call: TRBV7-9; d_call: -; j_call: TRBJ2-7; cdr3_nt: TGTGCCAGCAGCTTAGTAGAGGGAGCGGTCTACGAGCAGTACTTC; cdr3_aa: CASSLVEGAVYEQYF
clone_size: -; v_call: TRBV5-6; d_call: -; j_call: TRBJ2-7; cdr3_nt: TGTGCCAGCAGCCTTCGGGACTCCCCTTATGGGCAGTACTTC; cdr3_aa: CASSLRDSPYGQYF
clone_size: -; v_call: TRBV5-1; d_call: TRBD2; j_call: TRBJ2-7; cdr3_nt: TGCGCCAGCAGCTTCACCCCGGCTAGCGGTATCTACGAGCAGTACTTC; cdr3_aa: CASSFTPASGIYEQYF
clone_size: once; v_call: TRBV30; d_call: -; j_call: TRBJ1-2; cdr3_nt: TGTGCCTGGAGTGGTAGCTGGGGTGGCTATGGCTACACCTTC; cdr3_aa: CAWSGSWGGYGYTF
clone_size: -; v_call: TRBV4-1; d_call: TRBD2; j_call: TRBJ2-7; cdr3_nt: TGCGCCAGCAGCCGTGGCGGGGGAGGACGGGAGCAGTACTTC; cdr3_aa: CASSRGGGGREQYF
clone_size: -; v_call: TRBV7-9; d_call: TRBD1; j_call: TRBJ2-7; cdr3_nt: TGTGCCAGCAGCTTTTTAGCTGGGACAGGGAGATCCTACGAGCAGTACTTC; cdr3_aa: CASSFLAGTGRSYEQYF
clone_size: -; v_call: TRBV5-1; d_call: -; j_call: TRBJ2-7; cdr3_nt: TGCGCCAGCAGACAGCAGACAAGCTCCTACGAGCAGTACTTC; cdr3_aa: CASRQQTSSYEQYF
clone_size: -; v_call: TRBV18; d_call: TRBD2; j_call: TRBJ2-7; cdr3_nt: TGTGCCAGCTCACCCGGGACTAGCGGGACCTACGAGCAGTACTTC; cdr3_aa: CASSPGTSGTYEQYF
clone_size: -; v_call: TRBV30; d_call: -; j_call: TRBJ2-1; cdr3_nt: TGTGCCTGGAGTGTACTTAGAAATGAGCAGTTCTTC; cdr3_aa: CAWSVLRNEQFF
clone_size: -; v_call: TRBV27; d_call: -; j_call: TRBJ2-5; cdr3_nt: TGTGCCAGCAGTCCGAGGGGGGGGAGGGATGGAAAGACCCAGTACTTC; cdr3_aa: CASSPRGGRDGKTQYF
clone_size: -; v_call: TRBV27; d_call: TRBD1; j_call: TRBJ1-1; cdr3_nt: TGTGCCAGCTTTAGCTCAGGGGGCGTGAACACTGAAGCTTTCTTT; cdr3_aa: CASFSSGGVNTEAFF
clone_size: few; v_call: TRBV6-2/TRBV6-3; d_call: TRBD2; j_call: TRBJ2-5; cdr3_nt: TGTGCCAGCAGGACTAGCGGAGAGACCCAGTACTTC; cdr3_aa: CASRTSGETQYF
clone_size: -; v_call: TRBV30; d_call: -; j_call: TRBJ1-4; cdr3_nt: TGTGCCTGGAGTGTATCCGTCGGAAAACTGTTTTTT; cdr3_aa: CAWSVSVGKLFF
clone_size: -; v_call: TRBV5-4; d_call: -; j_call: TRBJ1-1; cdr3_nt: TGTGCCAGCAGCTTGGGTTTGGAACTCACTGAAGCTTTCTTT; cdr3_aa: CASSLGLELTEAFF
clone_size: -; v_call: TRBV5-1; d_call: TRBD1; j_call: TRBJ1-2; cdr3_nt: TGCGCCAGCAGCTTAGGACAGGGGACCTATGGCTACACCTTC; cdr3_aa: CASSLGQGTYGYTF
clone_size: -; v_call: TRBV30; d_call: TRBD1; j_call: TRBJ2-7; cdr3_nt: TGTGCCTGGAGTGCTTTAACCGGGACAGGGCGGTACGAGCAGTACTTC; cdr3_aa: CAWSALTGTGRYEQYF
clone_size: -; v_call: TRBV28; d_call: TRBD2; j_call: TRBJ2-7; cdr3_nt: TGTGCCAGCAGTCTCCCCGGGACTAGCGGGTCCTACGAGCAGTACTTC; cdr3_aa: CASSLPGTSGSYEQYF
clone_size: -; v_call: TRBV6-2/TRBV6-3; d_call: -; j_call: TRBJ1-2; cdr3_nt: TGTGCCACCCTCGAGAGCGGGGGTGGCTACACCTTC; cdr3_aa: CATLESGGGYTF
clone_size: -; v_call: TRBV3-1; d_call: -; j_call: TRBJ2-2; cdr3_nt: TGTGCCAGCAGCCCCGGGGGGAACACCGGGGAGCTGTTTTTT; cdr3_aa: CASSPGGNTGELFF
clone_size: -; v_call: TRBV19; d_call: -; j_call: TRBJ2-2; cdr3_nt: TGTGCCAGTAGTGTATGGAGAACCGGGGAGCTGTTTTTT; cdr3_aa: CASSVWRTGELFF
clone_size: once; v_call: TRBV20-1; d_call: TRBD1; j_call: TRBJ2-7; cdr3_nt: TGCAGTGCCACTTCGAGGACAGGGATCTACGAGCAGTACTTC; cdr3_aa: CSATSRTGIYEQYF
clone_size: -; v_call: TRBV29-1; d_call: -; j_call: TRBJ2-1; cdr3_nt: TGCAGCGTCGGCCCCAGTGCCCGAAATGAGCAGTTCTTC; cdr3_aa: CSVGPSARNEQFF
clone_size: -; v_call: TRBV4-2; d_call: TRBD2; j_call: TRBJ2-7; cdr3_nt: TGTGCCAGCAGCCCTCTGGCGGCGGGAGCCTACGAGCAGTACTTC; cdr3_aa: CASSPLAAGAYEQYF
clone_size: -; v_call: TRBV29-1; d_call: -; j_call: TRBJ2-7; cdr3_nt: TGCAGCGTTGGAATGGTGGGCCTAAACTACGAGCAGTACTTC; cdr3_aa: CSVGMVGLNYEQYF
clone_size: -; v_call: TRBV29-1; d_call: -; j_call: TRBJ1-1; cdr3_nt: TGCAGCGTTGATGTAACCTTCTTT; cdr3_aa: CSVDVTFF
clone_size: -; v_call: TRBV5-1; d_call: -; j_call: TRBJ2-7; cdr3_nt: TGCGCCAGCAGCTCCCGAGGGGGGGCGAGGAACGAGCAGTACTTC; cdr3_aa: CASSSRGGARNEQYF
clone_size: -; v_call: TRBV6-1; d_call: TRBD2; j_call: TRBJ2-1; cdr3_nt: TGTGCCAGCAACCGGGCGGGACTAGCGGTGTACAATGAGCAGTTCTTC; cdr3_aa: CASNRAGLAVYNEQFF
clone_size: -; v_call: TRBV4-3; d_call: -; j_call: TRBJ1-4; cdr3_nt: TGCGCCAGCAGCCAAGTACAGGGAGGTAATGAAAAACTGTTTTTT; cdr3_aa: CASSQVQGGNEKLFF
clone_size: once; v_call: TRBV18; d_call: TRBD1; j_call: TRBJ1-1; cdr3_nt: TGTGCCAGCTCCCGGAGTGGGACAGACAACACTGAAGCTTTCTTT; cdr3_aa: CASSRSGTDNTEAFF
clone_size: -; v_call: TRBV30; d_call: -; j_call: TRBJ1-5; cdr3_nt: TGTGCCTGGAGTGTAAAGGGTGGACCCCAGCATTTT; cdr3_aa: CAWSVKGGPQHF
clone_size: once; v_call: TRBV2; d_call: -; j_call: TRBJ2-1; cdr3_nt: TGTGCCAGCAGGCCCAGGGGGGGTGAGCAGTTCTTC; cdr3_aa: CASRPRGGEQFF
clone_size: -; v_call: TRBV3-1; d_call: -; j_call: TRBJ1-2; cdr3_nt: TGTGCCAGCAGCCCGTCCGGGACGCTGTATGGCTACACCTTC; cdr3_aa: CASSPSGTLYGYTF
clone_size: -; v_call: TRBV30; d_call: TRBD1; j_call: TRBJ1-1; cdr3_nt: TGTGCCTGGAGTACACGACAGGGGGCGAGTGAAGCTTTCTTT; cdr3_aa: CAWSTRQGASEAFF
clone_size: -; v_call: TRBV30; d_call: -; j_call: TRBJ2-3; cdr3_nt: TGTGCCTGGAGTTACCCCTCGGGGTACACAGATACGCAGTATTTT; cdr3_aa: CAWSYPSGYTDTQYF
clone_size: -; v_call: TRBV30; d_call: -; j_call: TRBJ2-1; cdr3_nt: TGTGCCTGGAGTGTCCCGGGCGATGAGCAGTTCTTC; cdr3_aa: CAWSVPGDEQFF
clone_size: few; v_call: TRBV7-8; d_call: -; j_call: TRBJ1-1; cdr3_nt: TGTGCCAGCAGCTTAGGCCCCAGGGACACTGAAGCTTTCTTT; cdr3_aa: CASSLGPRDTEAFF
clone_size: -; v_call: TRBV21-1; d_call: -; j_call: TRBJ2-3; cdr3_nt: TGTGCCAGCAGCCGGGACAGGGAGACAGATACGCAGTATTTT; cdr3_aa: CASSRDRETDTQYF
clone_size: -; v_call: TRBV19; d_call: -; j_call: TRBJ2-7; cdr3_nt: TGTGCCAGTAGTCAACAGGTTTCCTACGAGCAGTACTTC; cdr3_aa: CASSQQVSYEQYF
clone_size: -; v_call: TRBV5-1; d_call: -; j_call: TRBJ2-3; cdr3_nt: TGCGCCAGCTCAGTGGGTCAGGGCGGAACCGATACGCAGTATTTT; cdr3_aa: CASSVGQGGTDTQYF
clone_size: -; v_call: TRBV20-1; d_call: -; j_call: TRBJ2-3; cdr3_nt: TGCAGTGCTAAACGGGCCCCAGATACGCAGTATTTT; cdr3_aa: CSAKRAPDTQYF
clone_size: -; v_call: TRBV4-3; d_call: -; j_call: TRBJ1-1; cdr3_nt: TGCGCCAGCAGCCAAGAGGGATGGGATACTAACACTGAAGCTTTCTTT; cdr3_aa: CASSQEGWDTNTEAFF
clone_size: -; v_call: TRBV20-1; d_call: TRBD1; j_call: TRBJ1-4; cdr3_nt: TGCAGTGCTAGCTCCGGACAGGGAAATCAAAAACTGTTTTTT; cdr3_aa: CSASSGQGNQKLFF
clone_size: -; v_call: TRBV12-3/TRBV12-4; d_call: -; j_call: TRBJ1-1; cdr3_nt: TGTGCCAGCCAAAACCAGCCTTACACTGAAGCTTTCTTT; cdr3_aa: CASQNQPYTEAFF
clone_size: -; v_call: TRBV30; d_call: -; j_call: TRBJ1-5; cdr3_nt: TGTGCCTGGAGTGTACCTAGGCAGTCAAGCAATCAGCCCCAGCATTTT; cdr3_aa: CAWSVPRQSSNQPQHF
clone_size: -; v_call: TRBV29-1; d_call: -; j_call: TRBJ2-7; cdr3_nt: TGCAGCGTTGAAGACCAGAGCCACGGAGGGGGCGAGCAGTACTTC; cdr3_aa: CSVEDQSHGGGEQYF
clone_size: once; v_call: TRBV13; d_call: -; j_call: TRBJ2-2; cdr3_nt: TGTGCCAGCAGCCCCCCGGACAGCGGTTACACCGGGGAGCTGTTTTTT; cdr3_aa: CASSPPDSGYTGELFF
clone_size: -; v_call: TRBV18; d_call: TRBD2; j_call: TRBJ2-7; cdr3_nt: TGTGCCAGCTCCGGCTTGCGGGAGAGCTACGAGCAGTACTTC; cdr3_aa: CASSGLRESYEQYF
clone_size: once; v_call: TRBV6-2/TRBV6-3; d_call: -; j_call: TRBJ2-7; cdr3_nt: TGTGCCAGCAGTGAAAAGGGACCCTACGAGCAGTACTTC; cdr3_aa: CASSEKGPYEQYF